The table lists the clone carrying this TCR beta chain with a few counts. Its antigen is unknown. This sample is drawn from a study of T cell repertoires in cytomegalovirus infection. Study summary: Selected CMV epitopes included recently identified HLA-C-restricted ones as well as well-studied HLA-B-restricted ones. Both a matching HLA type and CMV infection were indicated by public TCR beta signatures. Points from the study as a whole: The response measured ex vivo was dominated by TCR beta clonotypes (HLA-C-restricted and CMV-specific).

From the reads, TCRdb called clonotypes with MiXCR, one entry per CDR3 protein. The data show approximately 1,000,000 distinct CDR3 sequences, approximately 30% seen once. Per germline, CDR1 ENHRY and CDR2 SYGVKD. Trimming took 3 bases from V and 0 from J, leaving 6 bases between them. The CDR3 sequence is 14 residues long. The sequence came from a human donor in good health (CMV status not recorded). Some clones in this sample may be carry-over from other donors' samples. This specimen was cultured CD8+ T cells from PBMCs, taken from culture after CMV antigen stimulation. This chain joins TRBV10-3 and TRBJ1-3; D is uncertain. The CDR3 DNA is TGTGCCATCAGTGATTGGAGCTCTGGAAACACCATATATTTT. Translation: CAISDWSSGNTIYF.